Sequencing of this TCR beta chain was carried out in a study of CD8 T cells in Susac syndrome. Random hexamers were used to reverse transcribe the RNA input (roughly 0.5 to 1 ug). The TCR beta CDR3 was amplified by immunoSEQ multiplex PCR across 54 Vbeta, 13 Jbeta. MiXCR was run by TCRdb on the immunoSEQ multiplex PCR reads, yielding one entry per CDR3 protein. The sample lists 170,000 or so distinct CDR3 sequences, around 94% occurring once. Trimming cost V 4 bases and J 2 bases, with 17 bases left between them. CDR1 and CDR2 (germline): SGHTS, YDEGEE. This CDR3 is 16 amino acids long. This clonotype was seen only once.

The sequence derives from a human donor with Susac syndrome. Sequenced: CD4+ T cells from PBMCs. V is TRBV5-8 and J is TRBJ2-3; TRBD1 might be the D (6 bases). Here the CDR3 reads CASSPNWGTPTDTQYF. As DNA, the CDR3 is TGTGCCAGCAGCCCCAATTGGGGGACACCCACAGATACGCAGTATTTT.